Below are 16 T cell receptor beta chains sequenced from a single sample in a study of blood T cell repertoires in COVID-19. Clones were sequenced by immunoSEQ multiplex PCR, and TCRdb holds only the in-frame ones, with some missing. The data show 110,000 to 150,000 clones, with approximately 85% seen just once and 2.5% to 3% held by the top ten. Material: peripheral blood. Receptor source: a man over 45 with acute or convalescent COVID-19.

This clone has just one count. The DNA of the CDR3 is TGCGCCAGCAGCCAAGAAGGAGGGAGTTACTCCTACGAGCAGTACTTC. It yields the protein CASSQEGGSYSYEQYF. The V and J genes are TRBV4-1 and TRBJ2-7; possibly TRBD2 for D (6 bases). Trimming stripped 0 bases from V and 0 bases from J, with 12 bases between. The CDR3 spans 16 residues. Per the germline V gene, CDR1 is MGHRA and CDR2 is YSYEKL.

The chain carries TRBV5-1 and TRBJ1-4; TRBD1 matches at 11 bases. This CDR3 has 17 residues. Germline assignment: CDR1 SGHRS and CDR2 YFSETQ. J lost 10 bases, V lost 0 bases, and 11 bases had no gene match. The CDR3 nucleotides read TGCGCCAGCAGCTTGGCATCGTGGGACAGGGGGATCGGAAAACTGTTTTTT. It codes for CASSLASWDRGIGKLFF.

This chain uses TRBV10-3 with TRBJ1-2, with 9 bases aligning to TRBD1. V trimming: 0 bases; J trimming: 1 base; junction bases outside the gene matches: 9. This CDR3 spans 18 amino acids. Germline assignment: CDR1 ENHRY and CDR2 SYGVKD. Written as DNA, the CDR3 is TGTGCCATCAGTGAGTCGGGGACAGGGACTATACTTAACTATGGCTACACCTTC. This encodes CAISESGTGTILNYGYTF.

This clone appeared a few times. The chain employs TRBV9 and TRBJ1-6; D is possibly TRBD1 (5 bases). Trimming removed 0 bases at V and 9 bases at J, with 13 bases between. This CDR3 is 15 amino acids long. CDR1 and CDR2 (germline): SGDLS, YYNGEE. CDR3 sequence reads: CASSVATGESSPLHF. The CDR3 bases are TGTGCCAGCAGCGTAGCTACGGGGGAAAGTTCACCCCTCCACTTT.

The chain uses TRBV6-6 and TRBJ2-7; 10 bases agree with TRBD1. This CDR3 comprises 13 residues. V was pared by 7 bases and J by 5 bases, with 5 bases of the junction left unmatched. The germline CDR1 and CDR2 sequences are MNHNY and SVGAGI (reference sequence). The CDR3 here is CASKRQGAHEQYF. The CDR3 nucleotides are TGTGCCAGCAAAAGACAGGGGGCCCACGAGCAGTACTTC.

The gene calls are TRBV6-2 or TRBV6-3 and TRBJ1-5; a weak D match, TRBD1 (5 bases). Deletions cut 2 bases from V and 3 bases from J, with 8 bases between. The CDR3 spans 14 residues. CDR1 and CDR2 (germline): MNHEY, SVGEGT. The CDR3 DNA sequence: TGTGCCAGCAGTTACAACAGGCACAATCAGCCCCAGCATTTT. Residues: CASSYNRHNQPQHF.

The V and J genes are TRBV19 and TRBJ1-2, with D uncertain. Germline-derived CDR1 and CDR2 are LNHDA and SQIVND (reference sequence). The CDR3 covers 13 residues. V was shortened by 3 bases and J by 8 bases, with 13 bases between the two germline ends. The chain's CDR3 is CASSMGGRRGYTF. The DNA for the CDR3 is TGTGCCAGTAGTATGGGAGGACGGCGGGGCTACACCTTC.

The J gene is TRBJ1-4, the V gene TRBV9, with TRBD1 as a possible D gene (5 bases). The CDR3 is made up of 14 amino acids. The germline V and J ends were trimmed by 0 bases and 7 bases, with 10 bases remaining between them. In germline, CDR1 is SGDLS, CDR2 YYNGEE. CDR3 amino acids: CASSVAQGGEKLFF. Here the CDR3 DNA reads TGTGCCAGCAGCGTAGCTCAGGGAGGTGAAAAACTGTTTTTT.

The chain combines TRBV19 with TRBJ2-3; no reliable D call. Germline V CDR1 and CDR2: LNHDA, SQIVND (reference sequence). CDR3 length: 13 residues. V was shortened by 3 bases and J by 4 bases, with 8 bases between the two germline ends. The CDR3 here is CASSMAIADTQYF. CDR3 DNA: TGTGCCAGTAGTATGGCCATCGCAGATACGCAGTATTTT.

CDR3 in amino acids: CASSFGQINYGYTF. CDR3 sequence (DNA): TGTGCCAGCAGCTTCGGACAGATCAACTATGGCTACACCTTC. V usage is TRBV5-6 and J usage is TRBJ1-2; D may be TRBD1 (6 bases). V lost 2 bases and J lost 2, with 10 bases in between. Germline V gene lookup returns CDR1 SGHDT and CDR2 YYEEEE. The length of the CDR3 is 14 residues.

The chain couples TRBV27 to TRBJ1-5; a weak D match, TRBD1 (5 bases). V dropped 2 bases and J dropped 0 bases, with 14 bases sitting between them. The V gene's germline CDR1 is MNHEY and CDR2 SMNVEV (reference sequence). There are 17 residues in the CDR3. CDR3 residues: CASSLMGRGNSNQPQHF. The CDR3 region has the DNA TGTGCCAGCAGTTTAATGGGTCGGGGGAATAGCAATCAGCCCCAGCATTTT.

CDR3 sequence reads: CASSGGFNEKLFF. CDR3 sequence (DNA): TGTGCCAGCAGCGGAGGGTTTAATGAAAAACTGTTTTTT. This chain joins TRBV3-1 (or the pseudogene TRBV3-2) and TRBJ1-4; D is uncertain. Germline loops: CDR1 LGHDT, CDR2 YNNKEL (reference sequence). CDR3 size: 13 residues. Trimming left V 5 bases short and J 4 bases short, with 8 bases between.

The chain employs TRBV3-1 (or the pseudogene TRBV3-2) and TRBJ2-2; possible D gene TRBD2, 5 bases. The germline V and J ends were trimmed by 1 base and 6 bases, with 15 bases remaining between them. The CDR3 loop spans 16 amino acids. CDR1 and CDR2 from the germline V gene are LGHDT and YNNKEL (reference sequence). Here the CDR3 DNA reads TGTGCCAGCAGCCAAGTTATGCGCGGAGGACCCGGGGAGCTGTTTTTT. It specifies CASSQVMRGGPGELFF.

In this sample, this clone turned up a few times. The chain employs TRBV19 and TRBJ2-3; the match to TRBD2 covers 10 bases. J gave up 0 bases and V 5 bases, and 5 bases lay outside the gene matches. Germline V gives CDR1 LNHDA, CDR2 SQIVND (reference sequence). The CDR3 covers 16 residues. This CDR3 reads CASSRRLAGSTDTQYF. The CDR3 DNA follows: TGTGCCAGTAGTCGGCGACTAGCGGGTAGCACAGATACGCAGTATTTT.

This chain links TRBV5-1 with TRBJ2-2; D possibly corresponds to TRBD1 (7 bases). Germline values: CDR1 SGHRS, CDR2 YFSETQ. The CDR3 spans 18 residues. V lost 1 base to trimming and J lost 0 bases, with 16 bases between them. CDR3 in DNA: TGCGCCAGCAGCTTGAGGCGGGGACAGCCCTCGAACACCGGGGAGCTGTTTTTT. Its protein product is CASSLRRGQPSNTGELFF.

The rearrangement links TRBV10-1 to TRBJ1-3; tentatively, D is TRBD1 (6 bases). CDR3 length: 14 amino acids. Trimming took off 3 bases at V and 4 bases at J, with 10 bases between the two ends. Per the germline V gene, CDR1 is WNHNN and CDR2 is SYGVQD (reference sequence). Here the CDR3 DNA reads TGCGCCAGCAGTGATGGACAGAACGGAAACACCATATATTTT. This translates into CASSDGQNGNTIYF.